The 20 T cell receptor beta chains in this list originate from one sample, sequenced in a study of a mutant IDH1 vaccine in newly diagnosed glioma. Their recognized antigens are unknown. Time point in this sample: week 11, during vaccination. The study gave 300 ug of mutant IDH1 20-mer peptide per vaccine dose, with topical imiquimod. Data came from immunoSEQ multiplex PCR; TCRdb stores just in-frame clones and leaves some out. The sample yields some 60,000 clones, roughly 80% seen once. Material: PBMCs, obtained from a glioma patient whose treatment included an IDH1 peptide vaccine. The receptors were sampled from a man aged 30 to 45 with glioma.

The chain has TRBV7-8 and TRBJ1-1; 11 bases agree with TRBD1. Germline V gene lookup returns CDR1 SGHVS and CDR2 FQNEAQ. The CDR3 totals 15 residues. V lost 5 bases, J lost 7 bases, and 9 bases stayed unmatched. Here the CDR3 DNA reads TGTGCCAGCAGCCCAGGACAGGGGGCGCTCCGTGAAGCTTTCTTT. This sequence encodes CASSPGQGALREAFF. Complete variable domain (other parts from reference TRBV7-8 and TRBJ1-1): GAGVSQSPRYKVAKRGQDVALRCDPISGHVSLFWYQQALGQGPEFLTYFQNEAQLDKSGLPSDRFFAERPEGSVSTLKIQRTQQEDSAVYLCASSPGQGALREAFFGQGTRLTVV.

This clone appeared a few times. This chain joins TRBV2 and TRBJ1-5; D is ambiguous. There are 15 residues in the CDR3. Germline CDR1 SNHLY, CDR2 FYNNEI. V dropped 6 bases and J dropped 6 bases, with 18 bases sitting between them. CDR3 region: CASRRTRELSQPQHF. The CDR3, as DNA: TGTGCCAGCAGGAGGACGAGAGAATTAAGTCAGCCCCAGCATTTT.

The chain recombines TRBV28 with TRBJ1-2; D may be TRBD1 (5 bases). This CDR3 contains 13 residues. CDR1 and CDR2 (germline): MDHEN, SYDVKM. V gave up 3 bases and J gave up 8 bases, with 13 bases separating them. The CDR3 DNA reads TGTGCCAGCAGTTTCCCTGGGGCACCCGGCTACACCTTC. Its protein product is CASSFPGAPGYTF.

The chain links TRBV11-1 to TRBJ2-5; 8 bases are a match to TRBD2. The germline V gene has CDR1 SGHAT and CDR2 FQDESV (reference sequence). Unmatched junction bases numbered 6, after V lost 3 bases and J lost 3 bases. The CDR3 totals 15 residues. CDR3 in DNA: TGTGCCAGCAGCTTCAGGACAGCGGGAGAAGAGACCCAGTACTTC. Protein: CASSFRTAGEETQYF.

This chain uses TRBV7-2 with TRBJ1-2, with 7 nucleotides matching TRBD1. J gave up 5 bases and V 5 bases, and 5 bases lay outside the gene matches. CDR1 is SGHTA and CDR2 is FQGNSA in the germline V gene. The CDR3 is 13 amino acids. Here the CDR3 reads CASSQQGLYGYTF. The CDR3 DNA reads TGTGCCAGCAGCCAACAGGGGTTGTATGGCTACACCTTC.

The chain combines TRBV9 with TRBJ2-7; TRBD2 is a possible D gene (5 bases). The CDR3 consists of 16 residues. Looked up from germline, CDR1 is SGDLS and CDR2 is YYNGEE. The ends were cut back, 4 bases at V and 7 bases at J, with 24 bases in the middle. For the CDR3, the DNA is TGTGCCAGCAGCCCCCAAGGGCCAGCGGAGCCTCGGGAGCAGTACTTC. This codes for CASSPQGPAEPREQYF.

The genes are TRBV2 and TRBJ1-5, with D maybe TRBD1 (5 bases). The V gene's germline CDR1 is SNHLY and CDR2 FYNNEI. The V end lost 6 bases, the J end lost 2 bases, and 14 bases lay between the germline ends. The CDR3 has 15 amino acids. CDR3 DNA: TGTGCCAGCAGGGGAGCAGGGAGGCGCAATCAGCCCCAGCATTTT. Protein sequence: CASRGAGRRNQPQHF.

The chain combines TRBV5-5 with TRBJ1-6; 7 positions match TRBD1. Per germline, CDR1 SGHKS and CDR2 YYEKEE (reference sequence). This CDR3 comprises 15 residues. V lost 0 bases, J lost 7 bases, and 4 bases stayed unmatched. The DNA for the CDR3 is TGTGCCAGCAGCTTGGAAGGGACAGAAAATTCACCCCTCCACTTT. Its translation: CASSLEGTENSPLHF.

DNA of the CDR3: TGCGCCAGCAGCTTAACCGGGACTAGCGGGTACGAGCAGTACTTC. It yields the protein CASSLTGTSGYEQYF. This chain uses TRBV5-1 with TRBJ2-7; TRBD2 matches at 12 bases. This CDR3 has 15 residues. Per the germline V gene, CDR1 is SGHRS and CDR2 is YFSETQ. The V and J ends lost 2 bases and 4 bases, in that order; junction bases with no gene match: 4.

J is TRBJ1-5 and V is TRBV10-1; a weak D match, TRBD1 (5 bases). The CDR3 is 19 amino acids. The germline gives CDR1 WNHNN, CDR2 SYGVQD (reference sequence). Trimming removed 5 bases from V and 0 bases from J, with 23 bases in between. For the CDR3, the DNA is TGCGCCAGCAGTCAAATCCGGGACTTCGGGCCTGATAGCAATCAGCCCCAGCATTTT. Translating it yields CASSQIRDFGPDSNQPQHF.

This rearrangement joins TRBV2 to TRBJ2-7; 7 bases fit TRBD2. Losses at the gene ends were 3 bases for V and 4 bases for J; bases not matched to a gene: 6. The CDR3 totals 14 residues. From germline, CDR1 is SNHLY and CDR2 FYNNEI. The CDR3 sequence: CASSDSAGAYEQYF. CDR3 bases: TGTGCCAGCAGTGATTCGGCGGGAGCGTACGAGCAGTACTTC.

This clone was seen only once. V usage is TRBV27 and J usage is TRBJ2-1; D possibly uses TRBD1 or TRBD2 (5 bases each). Trimming left V 3 bases short and J 0 bases short, with 6 bases between. Germline V gene sequence: CDR1 MNHEY, CDR2 SMNVEV (reference sequence). This CDR3 is 14 amino acids long. The CDR3 sequence is CASSFGGSYNEQFF. In DNA, the CDR3 is TGTGCCAGCAGTTTTGGGGGCTCCTACAATGAGCAGTTCTTC.

This sequence joins TRBV7-9 and TRBJ2-2, with a weak D call TRBD1 (6 bases). Germline CDR1 is SEHNR and CDR2 is FQNEAQ (reference sequence). CDR3 size: 17 residues. The V gene lost 5 bases and the J gene lost 3 bases, with 19 bases spanning the gap. CDR3 sequence: CASSIVQGHLDTGELFF. In DNA form, the CDR3 reads TGTGCCAGCAGCATCGTACAGGGACATCTGGACACCGGGGAGCTGTTTTTT.

In the case of this clone: The sample has other DNA sequences that encode this CDR3 too. V and J are TRBV9 and TRBJ2-5; D is possibly TRBD1 or TRBD2 (5 bases each). Trimming left V 0 bases short and J 5 bases short, with 5 bases between. This CDR3 has 12 amino acids. Germline V CDR1 and CDR2: SGDLS, YYNGEE. Here the CDR3 reads CASSVGGETQYF. CDR3 nucleotide sequence: TGTGCCAGCAGCGTAGGGGGGGAGACCCAGTACTTC.

This sequence joins TRBV14 and TRBJ1-3; D remains unclear. Trimming took 5 bases from V and 0 from J, leaving 11 bases between them. In germline, CDR1 is SGHDN, CDR2 FVKESK. The CDR3 loop spans 15 amino acids. CDR3 nucleotides: TGTGCCAGCAGCGCAAACGCAGTCTCTGGAAACACCATATATTTT. This codes for CASSANAVSGNTIYF.

The CDR3 region has the DNA TGTGCCAGCAGCTCAGACCCAGGCCAGCGGGAGTTGGGACCTAGAGAGCAGTACTTC. Amino acids: CASSSDPGQRELGPREQYF. This chain joins TRBV7-9 and TRBJ2-7; TRBD2 matches 8 bases. The ends lost 4 bases at V and 7 bases at J; junction bases unmatched: 24. The CDR3 sequence is 19 residues long. Germline V lookup: CDR1 SEHNR, CDR2 FQNEAQ (reference sequence).

V is TRBV2 and J is TRBJ1-3; D uncertain. V was cut by 7 bases and J by 3 bases, with 13 bases left in between. CDR3 length equals 14 residues. Germline V CDR1 and CDR2: SNHLY, FYNNEI. CDR3 DNA: TGTGCCAGCACGAACAGCGATCTTGGAAACACCATATATTTT. The encoded protein is CASTNSDLGNTIYF.

This clone turned up a few times. This chain uses TRBV7-2 with TRBJ1-1; D unclear. The ends were cut back, 4 bases at V and 5 bases at J, with 11 bases in the middle. The germline V gene encodes CDR1 SGHTA and CDR2 FQGNSA. The CDR3 sequence is 13 residues long. This chain's CDR3 is CASSSSVGTEAFF. As DNA, the CDR3 is TGTGCCAGCAGCTCCTCCGTCGGGACTGAAGCTTTCTTT.

The chain joins TRBV5-6 to TRBJ2-2, with 8 bases identical to TRBD1. The J segment lost 6 bases and the V segment lost 2 bases, leaving 6 bases of the junction unmatched. The CDR3 runs to 15 residues. The germline gives CDR1 SGHDT, CDR2 YYEEEE. CDR3 sequence reads: CASSLRTGYPGELFF. DNA of the CDR3: TGTGCCAGCAGCTTAAGGACAGGGTATCCCGGGGAGCTGTTTTTT. Filled out from reference TRBV5-6 and TRBJ2-2, the complete variable domain reads DAGVTQSPTHLIKTRGQQVTLRCSPKSGHDTVSWYQQALGQGPQFIFQYYEEEERQRGNFPDRFSGHQFPNYSSELNVNALLLGDSALYLCASSLRTGYPGELFFGEGSRLTVL.

The chain is built from TRBV2 and TRBJ1-5; a possible D gene is TRBD1 (6 bases). The CDR3 is 14 residues long. The germline CDR1 and CDR2 sequences are SNHLY and FYNNEI. V lost 6 bases, J lost 5 bases, and 14 bases lay in between. CDR3 in DNA: TGTGCCAGCAGGGCCCGGGACACCCATCAGCCCCAGCATTTT. Its protein product is CASRARDTHQPQHF.